These 12 T cell receptor beta chains share one sample of origin, sequenced in a study of blood T cells in healthy people across ages (dated by TCRdb to about 2015). The method was 5' RACE. The second PCR ran for roughly 7 to 11 cycles and used a J-beta primer mix along with a sample-barcoded 5' primer. The public reads were reanalyzed by TCRdb: fastp trimming at Q25, MiXCR alignment, in-frame beta chains only. One record per CDR3 amino acid sequence lists the most common genes and DNA. For this sample there are approximately 1,700,000 distinct CDR3 sequences; around 42% appear just once. More than 20% of the sample rests with the top ten. Sequenced material: blood. The receptors were sampled from a human donor in good health.

This chain connects TRBV6-1 to TRBJ2-1, with D hard to call. Trimming removed 7 bases from V and 7 bases from J, with 17 bases in between. This CDR3 has 14 residues. Germline V gene lookup returns CDR1 MNHNS and CDR2 SASEGT. This CDR3 is CASTKSLPLNEQFF. The CDR3 DNA is TGTGCCAGCACCAAAAGCCTACCGTTAAATGAGCAGTTCTTC.

This chain uses TRBV7-6 with TRBJ2-7; unclear D gene. V was trimmed by 5 bases and J by 5 bases, leaving 7 bases between them. This CDR3 has 11 amino acids. Germline V gives CDR1 SGHVS, CDR2 FNYEAQ. For the CDR3, the DNA is TGTGCCAGCAGCACGGCGGACGAGCAGTACTTC. This gives the protein CASSTADEQYF.

This clonotype was found a few times. J is TRBJ2-2 and V is TRBV6-5, with D uncertain. The CDR3 contains 14 residues. Deletions cut 7 bases from V and 3 bases from J, with 12 bases between. The germline gives CDR1 MNHEY, CDR2 SVGAGI. In DNA form, the CDR3 reads TGTGCCAGCAATGGACGGCCGGACACCGGGGAGCTGTTTTTT. Protein product: CASNGRPDTGELFF.

This chain joins TRBV15 and TRBJ2-5; D not certain. This CDR3 region has 15 residues. Germline V gene sequence: CDR1 LNHNV, CDR2 YYDKDF (reference sequence). V lost 0 bases, J lost 0 bases, and 8 bases lay in between. Here the CDR3 DNA reads TGTGCCACCAGCAGAGATGTGGCGTACCAAGAGACCCAGTACTTC. This encodes CATSRDVAYQETQYF.

This clonotype was seen a handful of times. CDR3 bases: TGTGCCAGCAGCCAAGATAGCCAGGGAGTGGTCACAGATACGCAGTATTTT. Encoded protein: CASSQDSQGVVTDTQYF. This sequence joins TRBV4-2 and TRBJ2-3; D may match TRBD1 or TRBD2 (5 bases each). In germline, CDR1 is LGHNA, CDR2 YNFKEQ. The CDR3 has 17 amino acids. Between the trimmed V and J ends, which lost 0 bases and 2 bases, there was a span of 15 bases.

The chain couples TRBV2 to TRBJ2-3, with 8 bases fitting TRBD1. Germline loops: CDR1 SNHLY, CDR2 FYNNEI. The CDR3 is 16 residues long. J lost 2 bases, V lost 11 bases, and 15 bases had no gene match. Here the CDR3 reads CAATRTGPINTDTQYF. For the CDR3, the DNA is TGTGCCGCCACCAGGACAGGGCCAATTAACACAGATACGCAGTATTTT.

The chain combines TRBV11-1 with TRBJ2-7; D may match TRBD1 or TRBD2 (5 bases each). The germline V gene has CDR1 SGHAT and CDR2 FQDESV (reference sequence). The V and J ends lost 5 bases and 2 bases respectively, with 16 bases between them. The CDR3 totals 15 residues. The CDR3 DNA reads as TGTGCCAGCAGCCCCGCAGGGTACGGGACCTACGAGCAGTACTTC. Protein sequence: CASSPAGYGTYEQYF.

The rearrangement joins TRBV4-1 to TRBJ2-7; 9 positions match TRBD1. J was trimmed by 0 bases and V by 0 bases; bases with no gene match: 6. The CDR3 sequence is 17 residues long. Germline CDR1 is MGHRA and CDR2 is YSYEKL. CDR3 in amino acids: CASSQEWGQGSSYEQYF. Here the CDR3 DNA reads TGCGCCAGCAGCCAAGAGTGGGGACAGGGTAGCTCCTACGAGCAGTACTTC.

This clonotype appeared once. A read error may produce the germline difference seen at one junction end. The gene calls are TRBV3-1 and TRBJ2-5; D call uncertain. The CDR3 is 13 amino acids. Germline CDR1 reads LGHDT; CDR2 reads YNNKEL (reference sequence). CDR3 loop: CASSQGYEEPQYF. The CDR3 bases are TGTGCCAGCAGCCAAGGCTACGAAGAGCCCCAGTACTTC.

Many counts were recorded for this clonotype. This sequence joins TRBV11-2 and TRBJ2-7, with D unresolved. The CDR3 spans 15 residues. The germline gives CDR1 SGHAT, CDR2 FQNNGV. The ends were cut back, 5 bases at V and 1 base at J, with 15 bases in the middle. CDR3 sequence: CASSPYPQESYEQYF. CDR3 DNA: TGTGCCAGCAGCCCCTACCCTCAGGAGTCCTACGAGCAGTACTTC. Full variable domain (remainder filled in from reference TRBV11-2 and TRBJ2-7): EAGVAQSPRYKIIEKRQSVAFWCNPISGHATLYWYQQILGQGPKLLIQFQNNGVVDDSQLPKDRFSAERLKGVDSTLKIQPAKLEDSAVYLCASSPYPQESYEQYFGPGTRLTVT.

The rearrangement links TRBV10-3 to TRBJ1-1; tentative D call: TRBD1 (6 bases). Germline V gene data show CDR1 as ENHRY and CDR2 as SYGVKD. The V and J ends lost 7 bases and 0 bases respectively, with 15 bases between them. The CDR3 covers 15 residues. The CDR3 DNA sequence: TGTGCCATCAATGCGGGGGGCGCCGTGAACACTGAAGCTTTCTTT. Translation: CAINAGGAVNTEAFF.

This clonotype was detected only a few times. This chain uses TRBV20-1 with TRBJ2-6; D not certain. V lost 3 bases and J lost 0, with 6 bases in between. CDR3 length equals 14 residues. Germline V gene lookup returns CDR1 DFQATT and CDR2 SNEGSKA (reference sequence). In DNA, the CDR3 is TGCAGTGCTAGGCCCGTCTCTGGGGCCAACGTCCTGACTTTC. It translates to CSARPVSGANVLTF.